Presented here are 25 T cell receptor beta chains from one specimen sequenced in a study of CD8+ T cells in alopecia areata. The authors extracted RNA and reverse transcribed it into cDNA as the sequencing template. Sequencing was performed with immunoSEQ multiplex PCR; in TCRdb, only in-frame clones are kept and a portion is missing. The sample holds 150,000 to 200,000 clones; roughly 60% are singletons and the top ten take around 0.92%. Treatment given: oral pan-JAK inhibitor, 5-10 mg twice daily. The sequences come from CD4+ T cells sorted from blood, collected at week 24, from a patient treated with tofacitinib. The receptors here all came from a human donor with alopecia areata.

This clone has only a few counts. V gene TRBV7-2 combines with J gene TRBJ2-3, with D perhaps TRBD2 (5 bases). Looked up from germline, CDR1 is SGHTA and CDR2 is FQGNSA. Trimming pared 2 bases from V and 0 bases from J, leaving 12 bases between. The CDR3 spans 16 residues. The CDR3 DNA follows: TGTGCCAGCAGCTTATCAGCGGCCTCTAGCACAGATACGCAGTATTTT. Its protein is CASSLSAASSTDTQYF.

In this sample, this clone turned up a few times. This chain links TRBV14 with TRBJ2-6, with D unclear. V lost 2 bases, J lost 1 base, and 3 bases lay in between. Germline assignment: CDR1 SGHDN and CDR2 FVKESK. The CDR3 is 14 amino acids. The CDR3 here is CASSQLSGANVLTF. The CDR3 DNA reads TGTGCCAGCAGCCAATTATCTGGGGCCAACGTCCTGACTTTC.

The chain couples TRBV6-1 to TRBJ1-5, with 7 bases lining up with TRBD1. The CDR3 covers 14 residues. V lost 5 bases, J lost 3 bases, and 4 bases stayed unmatched. Germline assignment: CDR1 MNHNS and CDR2 SASEGT. CDR3 DNA sequence: TGTGCCAGCAGTTCCGGACAGGTCAATCAGCCCCAGCATTTT. It yields the protein CASSSGQVNQPQHF.

The CDR3 loop is CSVAGQAIAEAFF. Written as DNA, the CDR3 is TGCAGCGTTGCCGGACAGGCTATCGCTGAAGCTTTCTTT. The chain is built from TRBV29-1 and TRBJ1-1, with TRBD1 identical over 7 bases. Germline CDR1 SQVTM, CDR2 ANQGSEA. The trim removed 4 bases at V and 6 bases at J, leaving 8 bases unmatched. CDR3 length: 13 residues. Filled out from reference TRBV29-1 and TRBJ1-1, the complete variable domain reads SAVISQKPSRDICQRGTSLTIQCQVDSQVTMMFWYRQQPGQSLTLIATANQGSEATYESGFVIDKFPISRPNLTFSTLTVSNMSPEDSSIYLCSVAGQAIAEAFFGQGTRLTVV.

The CDR3 loop is CASSLQGSQPQHF. The CDR3 DNA follows: TGTGCCAGCAGTTTACAGGGCAGCCAGCCCCAGCATTTT. The rearrangement links TRBV27 to TRBJ1-5; D is perhaps TRBD1 (5 bases). Germline values: CDR1 MNHEY, CDR2 SMNVEV (reference sequence). The CDR3 is made up of 13 amino acids. Between the trimmed V and J ends, which lost 2 bases and 7 bases, there was a span of 9 bases.

This chain uses TRBV19 with TRBJ2-3; D uncertain. Germline values: CDR1 LNHDA, CDR2 SQIVND (reference sequence). The CDR3 runs 11 residues. Trimming shortened V by 6 bases and J by 6 bases, and 7 bases separated the two germline ends. The CDR3 region has the DNA TGTGCCAGTAGATCACGGGATACGCAGTATTTT. Translating it yields CASRSRDTQYF.

Worth noting for this clone: Other DNA sequences within the sample encode an identical CDR3. J is TRBJ1-5 and V is TRBV30; 7 positions match TRBD1. V was clipped by 1 base and J by 4 bases; unmatched bases: 4. Germline values: CDR1 GTSNPN, CDR2 SVGIG (reference sequence). The CDR3 extends over 14 amino acids. CDR3 loop: CAWSGQGGNQPQHF. The CDR3 DNA sequence: TGTGCCTGGAGTGGACAGGGCGGGAATCAGCCCCAGCATTTT. The full variable domain, in which reference TRBV30 and TRBJ1-5 provide the parts outside the CDR3, is SQTIHQWPATLVQPVGSPLSLECTVEGTSNPNLYWYRQAAGRGLQLLFYSVGIGQISSEVPQNLSASRPQDRQFILSSKKLLLSDSGFYLCAWSGQGGNQPQHFGDGTRLSIL.

This sequence joins TRBV2 and TRBJ2-7; a weak D match, TRBD2 (5 bases). V was cut by 10 bases and J by 3 bases, with 10 bases left in between. The CDR3 length is 11 residues. CDR1 SNHLY and CDR2 FYNNEI come from the germline V gene. For the CDR3, the DNA is TGTGCCACCCTCGGACTCTACGAGCAGTACTTC. It translates to CATLGLYEQYF.

This clone was seen a few times. One end of the junction is discordant with germline, which a read error may explain. The chain uses TRBV30 and TRBJ2-7; D is possibly TRBD1 (5 bases). Germline V gives CDR1 GTSNPN, CDR2 SVGIG (reference sequence). The CDR3 sequence is 12 residues long. The CDR3 loop reads CAWRAQQEAPFF. The CDR3 DNA reads TGTGCCTGGAGAGCCCAACAGGAAGCTCCGTTCTTC.

A few counts support this clone. V and J are TRBV7-2 and TRBJ2-7; D is uncertain. Germline V CDR1 and CDR2: SGHTA, FQGNSA. CDR3 length equals 13 residues. V lost 1 base and J 3 bases, leaving 7 bases between the germline ends. This chain's CDR3 is CASSLDPDYEQYF. The CDR3 region has the DNA TGTGCCAGCAGCTTAGATCCAGACTACGAGCAGTACTTC.

This chain connects TRBV12-5 to TRBJ1-5; TRBD1 might be the D (5 bases). The CDR3 is made up of 18 amino acids. Germline loops: CDR1 LGHNT, CDR2 FRNRAP. Trimming cost V 0 bases and J 2 bases, with 17 bases left between them. The CDR3 loop is CASGLVNFGGSRNQPQHF. CDR3 in DNA: TGTGCTAGTGGTTTGGTTAACTTCGGGGGAAGCCGCAATCAGCCCCAGCATTTT.

This chain connects TRBV28 to TRBJ2-4, with D unclear. This CDR3 is built from 14 residues. Germline V gene sequence: CDR1 MDHEN, CDR2 SYDVKM. V was pared by 5 bases and J by 1 base, with 9 bases between. The CDR3 loop reads CASSTGEAKNIQYF. CDR3 bases: TGTGCCAGCAGTACGGGTGAGGCCAAAAACATTCAGTACTTC.

The chain links TRBV5-1 to TRBJ2-5; D possibly corresponds to TRBD2 (6 bases). Deletions cut 4 bases from V and 4 bases from J, with 17 bases between. Germline values: CDR1 SGHRS, CDR2 YFSETQ. CDR3 length: 15 amino acids. The CDR3 DNA follows: TGCGCCAGCAGCCCGGGCGGGCAGGGAGGAGAGACCCAGTACTTC. It is translated as CASSPGGQGGETQYF.

The V gene is TRBV4-2, the J gene TRBJ2-2; D call uncertain. The V end lost 1 base, the J end lost 1 base, and 7 bases lay between the germline ends. Germline CDR1 reads LGHNA; CDR2 reads YNFKEQ. The CDR3 covers 15 residues. In nucleotides, the CDR3 is TGTGCCAGCAGCCAAGTTGAAATGAACACCGGGGAGCTGTTTTTT. The encoded protein is CASSQVEMNTGELFF.

As for this clone: A junction boundary mismatches the germline segment, possibly from a read error. The rearrangement links TRBV7-2 to TRBJ2-3; maybe TRBD1 (6 bases). Germline CDR1 reads SGHTA; CDR2 reads FQGNSA. This CDR3 spans 15 amino acids. The CDR3 protein is CASSLDQGSTDTQYF. DNA of the CDR3: TGTGCCAGCAGTTTAGATCAGGGGAGCACAGATACGCAGTATTTT.

The chain combines TRBV23-1 with TRBJ1-5; D call uncertain. TRBV23-1 is an ORF for which the function is uncertain. V was shortened by 2 bases and J by 4 bases, with 3 bases between the two germline ends. CDR3 length: 12 amino acids. The CDR3 region is CASSQLNQPQHF. In DNA form, the CDR3 reads TGCGCCAGCAGTCAACTAAATCAGCCCCAGCATTTT.

This clone was detected a few times. J is TRBJ1-2 and V is TRBV11-3; D gene unclear. Germline V lookup: CDR1 SGHNT, CDR2 YENEEA. The CDR3 has 17 residues. Trimming pared 3 bases from V and 0 bases from J, leaving 17 bases between. The CDR3 nucleotides are TGTGCCAGCAGCTTTTACTTCCCCGGACCGACTAACTATGGCTACACCTTC. As protein: CASSFYFPGPTNYGYTF.

This chain links TRBV29-1 with TRBJ2-7; D might be TRBD1 (6 bases). CDR3 length equals 12 residues. V shed 3 bases and J shed 2 bases, with 8 bases lying between them. Germline V gives CDR1 SQVTM, CDR2 ANQGSEA. This CDR3 reads CSVDRGPYEQYF. In nucleotides, the CDR3 is TGCAGCGTTGACAGGGGACCCTACGAGCAGTACTTC.

The chain carries TRBV29-1 and TRBJ2-5, with a weak D call TRBD1 (5 bases). Germline loops: CDR1 SQVTM, CDR2 ANQGSEA. The V gene lost 4 bases and the J gene lost 5 bases, with 8 bases spanning the gap. CDR3 length: 11 amino acids. Here the CDR3 DNA reads TGCAGCGTTGCCCCAGGGGAGACCCAGTACTTC. Residues: CSVAPGETQYF.

The chain combines TRBV29-1 with TRBJ2-2; maybe TRBD2 (6 bases). V was shortened by 7 bases and J by 4 bases, with 16 bases between the two germline ends. The CDR3 is 14 amino acids. CDR1 is SQVTM and CDR2 is ANQGSEA in the germline V gene. CDR3 DNA: TGCAGCGCCCGGCCCGGGGGAGGCACCGGGGAGCTGTTTTTT. This sequence encodes CSARPGGGTGELFF.

The V gene is TRBV29-1, the J gene TRBJ2-3; TRBD2 might be the D (5 bases). The CDR3 is 14 residues long. CDR1 and CDR2 (germline): SQVTM, ANQGSEA. The germline V and J ends were trimmed by 3 bases and 6 bases, with 16 bases remaining between them. CDR3 coding DNA: TGCAGCGTTGATAAACTAGGGCATCAGGATACGCAGTATTTT. It yields the protein CSVDKLGHQDTQYF.

The chain uses TRBV14 and TRBJ2-2; 8 bases are shared with TRBD1. V trimming: 6 bases; J trimming: 5 bases; junction bases outside the gene matches: 5. Germline values: CDR1 SGHDN, CDR2 FVKESK. The CDR3 has 14 residues. In DNA form, the CDR3 reads TGTGCCAGCAGGGGACAGGCCCTTACCGGGGAGCTGTTTTTT. It specifies CASRGQALTGELFF.

The chain employs TRBV11-2 and TRBJ2-1; D is possibly TRBD2 (6 bases). The CDR3 loop spans 16 amino acids. Deletions cut 2 bases from V and 7 bases from J, with 18 bases between. Germline CDR1 reads SGHAT; CDR2 reads FQNNGV. In nucleotides, the CDR3 is TGTGCCAGCAGCTTAATGGGAGGCAGGGTGGAGAATGAGCAGTTCTTC. Translation: CASSLMGGRVENEQFF.

This clone was observed once. The V call is TRBV5-6, the J call TRBJ1-2; the D gene is possibly TRBD1 (5 bases). CDR1 and CDR2 from the germline V gene are SGHDT and YYEEEE. V was trimmed by 1 base and J by 7 bases, leaving 11 bases between them. This CDR3 region has 13 residues. CDR3 region: CASSLRGQAGYTF. For the CDR3, the DNA is TGTGCCAGCAGCTTGAGGGGCCAGGCTGGCTACACCTTC.

V usage is TRBV27 and J usage is TRBJ1-1; possible D gene TRBD1, 5 bases. Looked up from germline, CDR1 is MNHEY and CDR2 is SMNVEV (reference sequence). The CDR3 has 13 residues. Trimming cost V 4 bases and J 6 bases, with 12 bases left between them. CDR3 in amino acids: CASSSSGTSEAFF. The CDR3 region has the DNA TGTGCCAGCAGTTCCTCCGGGACTTCTGAAGCTTTCTTT.